The 2 T cell receptor beta chains presented below share a single source sample, sequenced in a study of T cell repertoires in cytomegalovirus infection (dated by TCRdb to about 2019). The instrument was an Illumina HiSeq 1500. The raw public data were reprocessed by TCRdb itself: fastp quality trimming at Q25, MiXCR clonotype calling, in-frame beta chains only. Each entry merges the rows of one CDR3 protein and shows their most common DNA and genes. This sample gives fewer than 1,000,000 distinct CDR3 sequences in total; less than 35% of them show up just once. The top ten hold more than 12% of the sample. These receptors' targets are unknown. The sample's treatment or condition label, decoded: in vitro stimulation with specific CMV peptide epitopes to enrich CMV-specific T cells. Material: cultured CD8+ T cells from PBMCs, obtained from culture after CMV antigen stimulation. The origin of the receptors is a human donor in good health (CMV status not recorded). Some clones in this sample may be carry-over from other donors' samples.

This clonotype was seen repeatedly, ten times or more. The chain recombines TRBV7-8 with TRBJ2-4, with TRBD2 identical over 11 bases. The germline V gene has CDR1 SGHVS and CDR2 FQNEAQ. V shed 5 bases, J shed 0 bases, and the junction held 15 bases outside the gene matches. There are 20 residues in the CDR3. CDR3 in DNA: TGTGCCAGCAGCCTACCGACTAGCGGGGCTACGGGCGTAGCCAAAAACATTCAGTACTTC. Translated: CASSLPTSGATGVAKNIQYF.

This clonotype has only a few counts. The genes are TRBV5-6 and TRBJ2-1; 16 positions agree with TRBD2. The CDR3 totals 16 residues. With V trimmed by 5 bases and J by 11 bases, 10 bases remained unmatched. Germline CDR1 is SGHDT and CDR2 is YYEEEE. The CDR3 loop reads CASSWMGLAGGPQQFF. As DNA, the CDR3 is TGTGCCAGCAGTTGGATGGGACTAGCGGGGGGGCCACAGCAGTTCTTC.